The present TCR beta chain was sequenced within a study of blood T cell repertoires in COVID-19 (dated by TCRdb to about 2020). Describing the broader study: Samples covering the acute and convalescent phases of COVID-19 were provided by collaborators in the United States, Italy and Spain. The repertoires were released in a freely available public database meant as a resource for research on the immune response to SARS-CoV-2. The samples were drawn from the first 160 participants of the ongoing ImmuneRACE study and from some 1,300 subjects provided by 6 global collaborators. Deeply sampled blood TCRbeta repertoires from subjects exposed to, actively infected with, or recovered from COVID-19 were included in the dataset. Where available, HLA class I and class II types were obtained from metadata supplied by the sample provider rather than from assay-based typing. Sample metadata almost always included a de-identified subject ID, COVID-19 status, age in years and sex. The material from the prospective study consisted of cDNA or gDNA derived from T cells, B-cell-depleted T cells, or PBMCs.

Concerning this clone: The antigen it recognizes is unknown. No much larger clonotype is one base removed from it; base qualities were not supplied.

Paper-wide results and their limitations: The quantity of clinical and demographic metadata differed by source and by participant and was supplied without curation.

Whole blood was collected in K2EDTA tubes by collaborating institutions according to the institutions' own protocols. For TCRbeta analysis, collaborator samples were shipped as frozen whole blood, as isolated PBMCs, or as DNA extracted from either sample type. TCRbeta CDR3 regions were amplified from genomic DNA by means of the immunoSEQ Assay, a bias-controlled multiplex PCR. For the original study's pipeline: The number of nucleated cells in each sample was estimated by amplification of reference gene primers within the assay. To quantify the absolute abundance of each unique TCRbeta CDR3 rearrangement, sequence reads were collapsed and filtered. For each sample, productive Simpson clonality was calculated by taking the square root of Simpson's diversity index across productive rearrangements. TCRdb took this table from immuneACCESS and kept in-frame rearrangements with V and J called. Such tables lack part of the clones; where checked against another copy, unresolved V genes explain under half of the gap, and the rest is unexplained. The V and J calls and the clone size are those of that table, but D and trimming were determined from the DNA. The sample profile shows under 300,000 clones; more than 80% of them were found once. Around 6% of the sample rests with the top ten.

Reading from cysteine to phenylalanine, the CDR3 counts 15 amino acids. CDR3 DNA is the only sequence kept; it has 45 bases, read in frame from the first base. Trimming removed 2 bases from V and 0 bases from J, leaving 11 bases between the germline ends. Looking up the germline V gene yields CDR1 KGHSH and CDR2 LQKENI. The sequence is built from TRBV18 and TRBJ2-7; TRBD2 could be the D gene, as 6 bases match. Source material: peripheral blood. This TCR was sampled from a human donor in a cohort sampled during active COVID-19. CDR3 region: CASSPVGDSSYEQYF. The sequence in DNA is TGTGCCAGCTCACCAGTAGGGGACTCCTCCTACGAGCAGTACTTC.